The clone carrying this T cell receptor (beta chain) has a handful of counts. As yet, its antigen is unknown. The PCR made use of 60 Vbeta and 13 Jbeta primers. Method: immunoSEQ multiplex PCR; TCRdb's copy keeps in-frame clones and lacks some. The table has about 160,000 clones, more than 65% seen once. The entry originates in a study of cytomegalovirus exposure and HLA in healthy donors. Germline CDR1 reads MNHEY; CDR2 reads SMNVEV (reference sequence). With V trimmed by 4 bases and J by 4 bases, 14 bases remained unmatched. This CDR3 is 18 amino acids long. Study-level points and caveats: Across donors, presence/absence analyses took sequencing depth to be roughly uniform. Within the data, a cluster of highly shared sequence variants was likely a sequencing artifact. In a later analysis, V- and J-gene trimming of beta chains associated with a DCLRE1C missense variant, replicated independently.

The sequenced material came from PBMCs. V is TRBV27 and J is TRBJ1-2; 11 nucleotides align to TRBD1. The sequence derives from a man aged 45-60 years in good health and CMV-seropositive. CDR3 coding DNA: TGTGCCAGCAGTTCTACGTGGACAGGGGGCTCGGGGGTCTATGGCTACACCTTC. Protein product: CASSSTWTGGSGVYGYTF.